The 30 T cell receptor beta chains given below trace back to one sample, sequenced in a study of cytomegalovirus exposure and HLA in healthy donors (dated by TCRdb to about 2017). The library was built by means of the immunoSEQ multiplex PCR assay. For the multiplex PCR, a mixture combining 60 forward primers for TCR Vbeta segments and 13 reverse primers for TCR Jbeta segments was used. The table was pulled from immuneACCESS by TCRdb, which kept in-frame rearrangements only. Such tables lose some clones; where checked, under half of the loss comes from unresolved V genes, and the rest has no known cause. The sample yields about 140,000 clones; approximately 80% were counted once. In total, the top ten clones hold 4.5% of the sample. The sample was PBMCs. The origin of the receptors is a middle-aged man in good health and CMV-seronegative.

This rearrangement joins TRBV7-2 to TRBJ2-1; the match to TRBD1 covers 8 bases. J was trimmed by 8 bases and V by 5 bases; bases with no gene match: 5. The CDR3 loop spans 13 amino acids. Germline V gene lookup returns CDR1 SGHTA and CDR2 FQGNSA. The CDR3 loop reads CASSLWTGYEQFF. The DNA for the CDR3 is TGTGCCAGCAGCCTATGGACAGGGTATGAGCAGTTCTTC.

The J gene is TRBJ1-4, the V gene TRBV6-7; no clear D gene. TRBV6-7 is an ORF, with its function uncertain. The CDR3 spans 15 residues. Between the trimmed V and J ends, which lost 8 bases and 5 bases, there was a span of 18 bases. CDR3 DNA: TGTGCCAGCCTACGGCGGATGGGTCGGAATGAAAAACTGTTTTTT. Protein sequence: CASLRRMGRNEKLFF.

The chain is built from TRBV29-1 and TRBJ2-1; D perhaps matches TRBD2 (5 bases). V lost 6 bases and J 0 bases, leaving 12 bases between the germline ends. This CDR3 is 14 amino acids long. The germline V gene encodes CDR1 SQVTM and CDR2 ANQGSEA. In DNA, the CDR3 is TGCAGCGTCCCGGACTGGAGCTCCTACAATGAGCAGTTCTTC. Protein product: CSVPDWSSYNEQFF.

The chain links TRBV10-3 to TRBJ2-2; 9 bases align to TRBD1. Germline V gives CDR1 ENHRY, CDR2 SYGVKD. This CDR3 comprises 17 residues. With V trimmed by 2 bases and J by 1 base, 5 bases remained unmatched. In DNA form, the CDR3 reads TGTGCCATCAGTGAGACAGGGGGCAGCATGAACACCGGGGAGCTGTTTTTT. Amino acids: CAISETGGSMNTGELFF.

This chain joins TRBV4-1 and TRBJ2-7, with a weak D call TRBD2 (5 bases). Trimming pared 0 bases from V and 2 bases from J, leaving 14 bases between. Germline V gives CDR1 MGHRA, CDR2 YSYEKL. The CDR3 has 16 amino acids. For the CDR3, the DNA is TGCGCCAGCAGCCAAGAAGTTGGCGGGTCTACCTACGAGCAGTACTTC. Protein sequence: CASSQEVGGSTYEQYF.

V gene TRBV5-1 combines with J gene TRBJ2-1; no clear D. V lost 6 bases to trimming and J lost 8 bases, with 18 bases between them. Germline loops: CDR1 SGHRS, CDR2 YFSETQ. The CDR3 covers 14 residues. The CDR3 here is CASTETPLRDEQFF. The CDR3 DNA sequence: TGCGCCAGCACGGAGACCCCCCTTCGGGATGAGCAGTTCTTC.

The V gene is TRBV10-1, the J gene TRBJ2-5; D not resolved. The CDR3 consists of 14 residues. The V and J ends lost 8 bases and 5 bases respectively, with 18 bases between them. The germline CDR1 and CDR2 sequences are WNHNN and SYGVQD (reference sequence). This chain's CDR3 is CASAPREVWETQYF. The CDR3 bases are TGCGCCAGCGCACCCCGAGAGGTCTGGGAGACCCAGTACTTC.

The chain recombines TRBV5-1 with TRBJ1-4, with 8 nucleotides matching TRBD1. Losses at the gene ends were 4 bases for V and 7 bases for J; bases not matched to a gene: 9. Germline lookup yields CDR1 SGHRS and CDR2 YFSETQ. The CDR3 is 15 residues long. The CDR3 loop reads CASSRETGVTEKLFF. In DNA form, the CDR3 reads TGCGCCAGCAGCCGAGAGACAGGGGTTACTGAAAAACTGTTTTTT.

CDR3 DNA: TGTGCCAGCAGCCCTCCGGGGACTCAGAACACCGGGGAGCTGTTTTTT. As protein: CASSPPGTQNTGELFF. The chain uses TRBV5-5 and TRBJ2-2; D is perhaps TRBD2 (6 bases). The CDR3 contains 16 residues. The V end lost 4 bases, the J end lost 1 base, and 14 bases lay between the germline ends. Germline CDR1 reads SGHKS; CDR2 reads YYEKEE (reference sequence). Using reference TRBV5-5 and TRBJ2-2 for the parts outside the CDR3, the full variable domain is DAGVTQSPTHLIKTRGQQVTLRCSPISGHKSVSWYQQVLGQGPQFIFQYYEKEERGRGNFPDRFSARQFPNYSSELNVNALLLGDSALYLCASSPPGTQNTGELFFGEGSRLTVL.

This sequence joins TRBV19 and TRBJ1-2; possibly TRBD1 for D (5 bases). The CDR3 contains 13 residues. Germline V CDR1 and CDR2: LNHDA, SQIVND (reference sequence). The V end was cut by 3 bases, the J end by 7 bases, with 12 bases between. The CDR3 DNA sequence: TGTGCCAGTAGTATCGGAGGGGCTGGTGGCTACACCTTC. It specifies CASSIGGAGGYTF.

Remarks on this clone: At one end, the junction sequence differs from germline, possibly due to a read error. The chain carries TRBV7-9 and TRBJ1-1, with D hard to call. CDR1 and CDR2 from the germline V gene are SEHNR and FQNEAQ (reference sequence). CDR3 length equals 11 residues. The CDR3 DNA reads TGTTCCAGCAGTCCCAGAGGCCAGGCTTTCTTT. Amino acids: CSSSPRGQAFF.

The chain recombines TRBV7-9 with TRBJ1-1; maybe TRBD1 (6 bases). This CDR3 has 13 residues. Trimming took 1 base from V and 6 from J, leaving 9 bases between them. Per the germline V gene, CDR1 is SEHNR and CDR2 is FQNEAQ (reference sequence). In DNA, the CDR3 is TGTGCCAGCAGCTTAGGAGGACAGTCTGAAGCTTTCTTT. Translation: CASSLGGQSEAFF.

The gene calls are TRBV9 and TRBJ2-5; weak D call: TRBD2 (6 bases). Germline V CDR1 and CDR2: SGDLS, YYNGEE. Deletions cut 4 bases from V and 2 bases from J, with 9 bases between. There are 13 residues in the CDR3. CDR3 DNA sequence: TGTGCCAGCAGCTCCGGGGGACAAGAGACCCAGTACTTC. Its translation is CASSSGGQETQYF.

V gene TRBV29-1 combines with J gene TRBJ1-1, with 9 bases lining up with TRBD1. The CDR3 totals 13 residues. Germline V gives CDR1 SQVTM, CDR2 ANQGSEA. J lost 6 bases, V lost 4 bases, and 6 bases had no gene match. The CDR3, as DNA: TGCAGCGTTGCCCCGACAGGGGGGCCTGAAGCTTTCTTT. As protein: CSVAPTGGPEAFF.

This chain connects TRBV18 to TRBJ1-5; the match to TRBD1 covers 7 bases. CDR3 length: 16 amino acids. Germline values: CDR1 KGHSH, CDR2 LQKENI. With V trimmed by 5 bases and J by 0 bases, 7 bases remained unmatched. CDR3 amino acids: CASSGGTVNSNQPQHF. Here the CDR3 DNA reads TGTGCCAGCTCAGGGGGGACAGTTAATAGCAATCAGCCCCAGCATTTT. The whole variable domain, filled in from reference TRBV18 and TRBJ1-5, reads NAGVMQNPRHLVRRRGQEARLRCSPMKGHSHVYWYRQLPEEGLKFMVYLQKENIIDESGMPKERFSAEFPKEGPSILRIQQVVRGDSAAYFCASSGGTVNSNQPQHFGDGTRLSIL.

The chain couples TRBV6-1 to TRBJ2-1; 10 positions match TRBD1. V lost 0 bases and J lost 6; bases outside the gene matches: 2. The CDR3 is 15 amino acids. Per the germline V gene, CDR1 is MNHNS and CDR2 is SASEGT. For the CDR3, the DNA is TGTGCCAGCAGTGAAGCGCGGACAGGGGGCAATGAGCAGTTCTTC. This gives the protein CASSEARTGGNEQFF.

The chain is built from TRBV5-4 and TRBJ2-1; D is possibly TRBD2 (5 bases). Germline lookup yields CDR1 SGHNT and CDR2 YYREEE (reference sequence). The V gene lost 1 base and the J gene lost 8 bases, with 10 bases spanning the gap. The CDR3 totals 13 residues. The CDR3, as DNA: TGTGCCAGCAGCTTGTCGACTACCGATGAGCAGTTCTTC. This sequence encodes CASSLSTTDEQFF. The complete variable domain, with remaining parts taken from reference TRBV5-4 and TRBJ2-1, reads ETGVTQSPTHLIKTRGQQVTLRCSSQSGHNTVSWYQQALGQGPQFIFQYYREEENGRGNFPPRFSGLQFPNYSSELNVNALELDDSALYLCASSLSTTDEQFFGPGTRLTVL.

This clone is a singleton in its sample. The chain combines TRBV10-3 with TRBJ1-2, with 8 bases that match TRBD1. The V gene's germline CDR1 is ENHRY and CDR2 SYGVKD. V lost 6 bases and J lost 4; bases outside the gene matches: 7. This CDR3 has 14 amino acids. CDR3 DNA sequence: TGTGCCATCAGCCCGGACAGGGTACCCTATGGCTACACCTTC. Translation: CAISPDRVPYGYTF.

This clone was detected only once. This rearrangement joins TRBV6-6 to TRBJ2-7, with 8 positions matching TRBD1. Per germline, CDR1 MNHNY and CDR2 SVGAGI (reference sequence). The CDR3 consists of 14 residues. V shed 5 bases and J 3 bases; nucleotides not matched to a gene: 6. The CDR3 loop is CASSHRDRNYEQYF. In DNA, the CDR3 is TGTGCCAGCAGTCATCGGGACAGGAACTACGAGCAGTACTTC.

In this sample, this clone turned up a few times. The chain combines TRBV2 with TRBJ1-6, with 7 nucleotides matching TRBD1. V was clipped by 2 bases and J by 6 bases; unmatched bases: 4. The germline V gene encodes CDR1 SNHLY and CDR2 FYNNEI. The CDR3 runs to 15 residues. The DNA of the CDR3 is TGTGCCAGCAGTGAACAGGGGGAGAGTAATTCACCCCTCCACTTT. Its protein is CASSEQGESNSPLHF.

The chain joins TRBV19 to TRBJ2-3; 8 bases match TRBD1. Germline V gene lookup returns CDR1 LNHDA and CDR2 SQIVND (reference sequence). The CDR3 has 17 amino acids. Trimming at V came to 1 base and at J to 3 bases, leaving 9 bases not matched to a gene. CDR3 in amino acids: CASSIAPQGAETDTQYF. The DNA of the CDR3 is TGTGCCAGTAGTATAGCCCCTCAGGGGGCCGAAACAGATACGCAGTATTTT.

This clone was seen just once. The genes are TRBV6-5 and TRBJ2-1, with TRBD1 identical over 12 bases. There are 14 residues in the CDR3. Germline V gives CDR1 MNHEY, CDR2 SVGAGI. The junction had 3 bases not matched to a gene; V was cut back by 6 bases and J by 6 bases. CDR3 sequence reads: CASSRDRGPNEQFF. In nucleotides, the CDR3 is TGTGCCAGCAGCCGGGACAGGGGGCCCAATGAGCAGTTCTTC.

This clone has only a few counts. The chain has TRBV10-1 and TRBJ1-5; D might be TRBD1 (5 bases). V was trimmed by 5 bases and J by 2 bases, leaving 10 bases between them. Per germline, CDR1 WNHNN and CDR2 SYGVQD (reference sequence). The CDR3 runs 14 residues. The CDR3 DNA reads as TGCGCCAGCAGTCAGGGCGGCGGCAATCAGCCCCAGCATTTT. This codes for CASSQGGGNQPQHF.

The rearrangement links TRBV5-1 to TRBJ2-5, with TRBD2 identical over 8 bases. This CDR3 region has 16 residues. The trim removed 2 bases at V and 1 base at J, leaving 7 bases unmatched. Germline V gene data show CDR1 as SGHRS and CDR2 as YFSETQ. The CDR3 spells CASSFTSGVAQETQYF. DNA of the CDR3: TGCGCCAGCAGCTTTACTAGCGGTGTTGCCCAAGAGACCCAGTACTTC.

This sequence joins TRBV27 and TRBJ1-2, with 9 bases that match TRBD1. CDR1 is MNHEY and CDR2 is SMNVEV in the germline V gene (reference sequence). The V and J ends lost 8 bases and 4 bases, in that order; junction bases with no gene match: 5. The CDR3 extends over 13 amino acids. The CDR3 sequence: CASGGQGLYGYTF. CDR3 DNA: TGTGCCAGCGGGGGACAGGGACTCTATGGCTACACCTTC.

J is TRBJ2-5 and V is TRBV5-4; TRBD2 agrees at 12 bases. The germline V gene encodes CDR1 SGHNT and CDR2 YYREEE (reference sequence). V lost 0 bases and J lost 2; bases outside the gene matches: 2. This CDR3 has 16 amino acids. CDR3 coding DNA: TGTGCCAGCAGCTTGGCTGGGACTAGCGGGCAAGAGACCCAGTACTTC. It yields the protein CASSLAGTSGQETQYF. Full variable domain (remainder filled in from reference TRBV5-4 and TRBJ2-5): ETGVTQSPTHLIKTRGQQVTLRCSSQSGHNTVSWYQQALGQGPQFIFQYYREEENGRGNFPPRFSGLQFPNYSSELNVNALELDDSALYLCASSLAGTSGQETQYFGPGTRLLVL.

This clone was seen once. The V call is TRBV19, the J call TRBJ2-2; 8 nucleotides match TRBD1. Looked up from germline, CDR1 is LNHDA and CDR2 is SQIVND (reference sequence). This CDR3 comprises 15 residues. V lost 5 bases, J lost 4 bases, and 6 bases stayed unmatched. The CDR3 DNA is TGTGCCAGTAGTGTGCAGGGGGCCAGCACCGGGGAGCTGTTTTTT. Protein sequence: CASSVQGASTGELFF. The full variable domain, its missing parts supplied by reference TRBV19 and TRBJ2-2, is DGGITQSPKYLFRKEGQNVTLSCEQNLNHDAMYWYRQDPGQGLRLIYYSQIVNDFQKGDIAEGYSVSREKKESFPLTVTSAQKNPTAFYLCASSVQGASTGELFFGEGSRLTVL.

V and J are TRBV27 and TRBJ1-3, with 8 bases aligning to TRBD1. The V and J ends lost 5 bases and 6 bases, in that order; junction bases with no gene match: 15. This CDR3 comprises 17 residues. CDR1 and CDR2 (germline): MNHEY, SMNVEV (reference sequence). The CDR3: CASSLTRRTGISNTIYF. Written as DNA, the CDR3 is TGTGCCAGCAGTCTCACCCGGAGGACAGGGATTTCAAACACCATATATTTT.

The chain links TRBV5-4 to TRBJ2-1; D gene uncertain. In germline, CDR1 is SGHNT, CDR2 YYREEE (reference sequence). The CDR3 consists of 16 residues. V was pared by 0 bases and J by 8 bases, with 18 bases between. The CDR3 DNA reads as TGTGCCAGCAGCTTGGTGGTACTACCCGAGTTCGATGAGCAGTTCTTC. Amino acids: CASSLVVLPEFDEQFF.

The chain has TRBV7-2 and TRBJ1-1; D is possibly TRBD1 (5 bases). The V end lost 1 base, the J end lost 5 bases, and 14 bases lay between the germline ends. This CDR3 comprises 15 residues. Germline values: CDR1 SGHTA, CDR2 FQGNSA. The CDR3: CASSLEPGAGTEAFF. The CDR3 nucleotides read TGTGCCAGCAGCTTAGAGCCCGGGGCGGGGACTGAAGCTTTCTTT.